The 25 T cell receptor beta chains reported below all come from one sample, sequenced in a study of shared clonotypes between healthy human individuals. The assay was immunoSEQ multiplex PCR, and TCRdb's table has in-frame clones only and misses some. The repertoire holds 2 million to 3 million clones, with approximately 93% as singletons. Material for sequencing was naive CD4+ T cells from PBMCs. Documented subset: CD45RA+ positively selected. The receptors were sampled from a man aged 18 to 29 in good health. Some clones in this sample may be carry-over from other donors' samples.

The chain combines TRBV30 with TRBJ2-7, with D possibly being TRBD1 (5 bases). V was pared by 3 bases and J by 3 bases, with 9 bases between. Germline CDR1 is GTSNPN and CDR2 is SVGIG (reference sequence). There are 12 residues in the CDR3. As DNA, the CDR3 is TGTGCCTGGAGACCTGACAGCTACGAGCAGTACTTC. Protein sequence: CAWRPDSYEQYF.

Comment on this clone: Other DNA sequences in this sample translate to the same CDR3. This sequence joins TRBV28 and TRBJ1-5; the D is unclear. V was trimmed by 0 bases and J by 7 bases, leaving 4 bases between them. The CDR3 consists of 12 residues. Germline V gene lookup returns CDR1 MDHEN and CDR2 SYDVKM. CDR3 residues: CASSLWGQPQHF. The CDR3 DNA sequence: TGTGCCAGCAGTTTATGGGGACAGCCCCAGCATTTT. The entire variable domain, with the rest obtained from reference TRBV28 and TRBJ1-5, is as follows: DVKVTQSSRYLVKRTGEKVFLECVQDMDHENMFWYRQDPGLGLRLIYFSYDVKMKEKGDIPEGYSVSREKKERFSLILESASTNQTSMYLCASSLWGQPQHFGDGTRLSIL.

This sequence joins TRBV5-4 and TRBJ2-2; 10 bases line up with TRBD1. V lost 1 base, J lost 4 bases, and 1 base stayed unmatched. Germline V gene data show CDR1 as SGHNT and CDR2 as YYREEE (reference sequence). The CDR3 consists of 15 residues. The CDR3 DNA sequence: TGTGCCAGCAGCTTGAGGACAGGGGGCACCGGGGAGCTGTTTTTT. It specifies CASSLRTGGTGELFF. The complete variable domain, with remaining parts taken from reference TRBV5-4 and TRBJ2-2, reads ETGVTQSPTHLIKTRGQQVTLRCSSQSGHNTVSWYQQALGQGPQFIFQYYREEENGRGNFPPRFSGLQFPNYSSELNVNALELDDSALYLCASSLRTGGTGELFFGEGSRLTVL.

This CDR3 is CASSSDASSYNSPLHF. DNA of the CDR3: TGTGCCAGCAGCTCGGACGCAAGCTCCTATAATTCACCCCTCCACTTT. This chain connects TRBV2 to TRBJ1-6; unclear D gene. V shed 6 bases and J shed 0 bases, with 12 bases lying between them. Germline V gene data show CDR1 as SNHLY and CDR2 as FYNNEI. This CDR3 is built from 16 residues.

A single count supports this clone. This chain uses TRBV25-1 with TRBJ2-3, with a possible D match to TRBD1 (6 bases). The CDR3 loop spans 15 amino acids. The germline gives CDR1 MGHDK, CDR2 SYGVNS. Trimming removed 6 bases from V and 3 bases from J, with 16 bases in between. The CDR3 loop is CASSQRQEGTDTQYF. In DNA, the CDR3 is TGTGCCAGCAGCCAGAGACAGGAAGGAACAGATACGCAGTATTTT.

The sample holds one count of this clone. The V call is TRBV28, the J call TRBJ2-7; 10 nucleotides align to TRBD2. This CDR3 has 18 amino acids. The germline gives CDR1 MDHEN, CDR2 SYDVKM. J was trimmed by 0 bases and V by 4 bases; bases with no gene match: 12. CDR3 nucleotide sequence: TGTGCCAGCAGTTCTCCATCCCTTAGCGGGGGGAGCTCCTACGAGCAGTACTTC. Protein product: CASSSPSLSGGSSYEQYF.

A note on this clone: Additional DNA sequences in this sample encode the identical CDR3. This sequence joins TRBV28 and TRBJ1-5, with TRBD1 matching over 8 bases. The CDR3 extends over 14 amino acids. V shed 4 bases and J 2 bases; nucleotides not matched to a gene: 1. Germline V gives CDR1 MDHEN, CDR2 SYDVKM. The CDR3 here is CASSSGGGNQPQHF. Here the CDR3 DNA reads TGTGCCAGCAGTTCAGGGGGCGGCAATCAGCCCCAGCATTTT.

The rearrangement joins TRBV28 to TRBJ2-5; D ambiguous. Germline V gene lookup returns CDR1 MDHEN and CDR2 SYDVKM. The CDR3 length is 11 residues. The V and J ends lost 5 bases and 7 bases respectively, with 8 bases between them. This CDR3 reads CASSNEGTQYF. The CDR3 DNA reads TGTGCCAGCAGTAATGAAGGGACCCAGTACTTC.

V usage is TRBV5-4 and J usage is TRBJ1-2; tentative D call: TRBD1 (5 bases). This CDR3 has 13 amino acids. V lost 3 bases, J lost 8 bases, and 14 bases lay in between. Germline values: CDR1 SGHNT, CDR2 YYREEE (reference sequence). The CDR3 nucleotides read TGTGCCAGCAGCTGGGGGGGGACGGACGGCTACACCTTC. This gives the protein CASSWGGTDGYTF.

The V and J genes are TRBV7-6 and TRBJ1-1; the D gene is possibly TRBD1 (5 bases). Germline V lookup: CDR1 SGHVS, CDR2 FNYEAQ. This CDR3 is built from 14 residues. Trimming took off 7 bases at V and 1 base at J, with 13 bases between the two ends. CDR3 DNA: TGTGCCAGCACCCAATCTAGGGGGAACACTGAAGCTTTCTTT. Translated, it gives CASTQSRGNTEAFF.

This clone was observed a single time. The gene calls are TRBV18 and TRBJ1-1, with 9 bases lining up with TRBD1. The trim removed 3 bases at V and 3 bases at J, leaving 5 bases unmatched. This CDR3 contains 15 residues. The germline V gene encodes CDR1 KGHSH and CDR2 LQKENI. The CDR3 region has the DNA TGTGCCAGCTCACCGAAACGGGACAGGGACACTGAAGCTTTCTTT. It specifies CASSPKRDRDTEAFF.

The gene calls are TRBV5-6 and TRBJ1-1; 8 nucleotides match TRBD1. This CDR3 is built from 16 residues. Trimming cost V 0 bases and J 0 bases; bases outside gene matches: 4. Germline-derived CDR1 and CDR2 are SGHDT and YYEEEE. The CDR3 DNA is TGTGCCAGCAGCTTGGTGGACAGGGTCTTGAACACTGAAGCTTTCTTT. Amino acids: CASSLVDRVLNTEAFF.

The table lists this clone with a count of one. The chain employs TRBV7-3 and TRBJ2-3, with 8 bases identical to TRBD2. The CDR3 is 16 residues long. Germline CDR1 is SGHTA and CDR2 is FQGTGA. V was clipped by 0 bases and J by 2 bases; unmatched bases: 4. CDR3 DNA: TGTGCCAGCAGCTTAACCCGGACTAGCCTCACAGATACGCAGTATTTT. Translation gives CASSLTRTSLTDTQYF.

This clone was seen only a few times. The CDR3 here is CASRPRWGAFF. The CDR3 nucleotides are TGTGCCAGCAGGCCAAGGTGGGGAGCTTTCTTT. V is TRBV7-9 and J is TRBJ1-1; D remains ambiguous. In germline, CDR1 is SEHNR, CDR2 FQNEAQ (reference sequence). CDR3 size: 11 residues. V lost 6 bases and J 10 bases, leaving 12 bases between the germline ends.

The V and J genes are TRBV29-1 and TRBJ1-2; no reliable D call. CDR3 length equals 14 residues. The V gene lost 7 bases and the J gene lost 1 base, with 16 bases spanning the gap. The germline CDR1 and CDR2 sequences are SQVTM and ANQGSEA. The CDR3 sequence is CSAYQLTLNYGYTF. The CDR3 region has the DNA TGCAGCGCTTATCAGCTAACGCTTAACTATGGCTACACCTTC.

The chain is built from TRBV28 and TRBJ1-1; no firm D call. V was trimmed by 5 bases and J by 4 bases, leaving 11 bases between them. From germline, CDR1 is MDHEN and CDR2 SYDVKM. CDR3 length equals 13 residues. CDR3 sequence: CASSNPISTEAFF. The CDR3 DNA is TGTGCCAGCAGTAACCCTATCAGCACTGAAGCTTTCTTT. Looking up the rest from reference TRBV28 and TRBJ1-1 gives the full variable domain: DVKVTQSSRYLVKRTGEKVFLECVQDMDHENMFWYRQDPGLGLRLIYFSYDVKMKEKGDIPEGYSVSREKKERFSLILESASTNQTSMYLCASSNPISTEAFFGQGTRLTVV.

The gene calls are TRBV5-4 and TRBJ2-3; D unresolved. V was clipped by 1 base and J by 0 bases, with 9 bases between them. This CDR3 is built from 15 residues. The germline V gene has CDR1 SGHNT and CDR2 YYREEE (reference sequence). CDR3 sequence reads: CASSLTPASTDTQYF. CDR3 coding DNA: TGTGCCAGCAGCTTGACTCCTGCTAGCACAGATACGCAGTATTTT.

This rearrangement joins TRBV7-3 to TRBJ2-1, with 11 bases matching TRBD2. This CDR3 contains 15 residues. In germline, CDR1 is SGHTA, CDR2 FQGTGA. The J segment lost 9 bases and the V segment lost 2 bases, leaving 6 bases of the junction unmatched. The DNA for the CDR3 is TGTGCCAGCAGCTTACTAGCGGGAGGAGTGACTGAGCAGTTCTTC. Translation: CASSLLAGGVTEQFF.

The chain recombines TRBV11-3 with TRBJ2-1; possible D gene TRBD1, 6 bases. This CDR3 contains 12 residues. Trimming removed 4 bases at V and 13 bases at J, with 14 bases between. Germline lookup yields CDR1 SGHNT and CDR2 YENEEA. The CDR3 here is CASSSSRDIQFF. In DNA, the CDR3 is TGTGCCAGCAGCTCCTCCCGGGACATTCAGTTCTTC.

This chain uses TRBV2 with TRBJ2-7; maybe TRBD1 (5 bases). V was clipped by 4 bases and J by 6 bases, with 16 bases between them. The CDR3 runs to 14 residues. Germline values: CDR1 SNHLY, CDR2 FYNNEI. CDR3 bases: TGTGCCAGCAGTGCATCAGGGTTAACGGGCGAGCAGTACTTC. Translated, it gives CASSASGLTGEQYF.

The chain is built from TRBV5-1 and TRBJ2-3, with D possibly TRBD2 on 6 matching bases. Trimming took off 0 bases at V and 6 bases at J, with 14 bases between the two ends. The CDR3 is made up of 15 amino acids. CDR1 is SGHRS and CDR2 is YFSETQ in the germline V gene. The CDR3 DNA reads as TGCGCCAGCAGCTTGGGCGGGGTGGGGCCGGATACGCAGTATTTT. As protein: CASSLGGVGPDTQYF.

V is TRBV7-2 and J is TRBJ1-1, with D possibly being TRBD1 (6 bases). Looked up from germline, CDR1 is SGHTA and CDR2 is FQGNSA. V lost 8 bases to trimming and J lost 7 bases, with 14 bases between them. CDR3 length: 12 residues. The chain's CDR3 is CASGQGQGEAFF. CDR3 bases: TGTGCCAGCGGGCAGGGGCAGGGTGAAGCTTTCTTT.

For the CDR3, the DNA is TGTGCCAGCAGTGAACTTAGCGTTGGCAACTATGGCTACACCTTC. Encoded protein: CASSELSVGNYGYTF. J is TRBJ1-2 and V is TRBV6-1, with D uncertain. CDR1 is MNHNS and CDR2 is SASEGT in the germline V gene. This CDR3 spans 15 amino acids. V was clipped by 2 bases and J by 2 bases, with 12 bases between them.

The chain links TRBV28 to TRBJ1-1; D is ambiguous. CDR1 is MDHEN, CDR2 SYDVKM, per germline. V lost 6 bases and J 7 bases, leaving 15 bases between the germline ends. This CDR3 contains 13 residues. The CDR3 region is CASRLLISGEAFF. Here the CDR3 DNA reads TGTGCCAGCAGATTGCTCATCTCTGGTGAAGCTTTCTTT.

Only a few counts were recorded for this clone. This sequence joins TRBV7-2 and TRBJ1-1, with D unclear. The CDR3 spans 13 residues. With 3 bases removed from V and 1 base from J, the gap between germline ends came to 6 bases. Germline values: CDR1 SGHTA, CDR2 FQGNSA. This CDR3 reads CASSLDQNTEAFF. The CDR3 coding sequence is TGTGCCAGCAGCTTGGACCAGAACACTGAAGCTTTCTTT.